The 2 T cell receptor beta chains below were found in one sample sequenced in a study of blood T cells in healthy people across ages. Using a J-beta primer mix together with a sample-barcoded 5' primer, a second PCR was run for roughly 6 to 11 cycles. One entry per CDR3 protein, called by TCRdb with MiXCR from the 5' RACE reads. The table lists about 900,000 distinct CDR3 sequences, around 48% of them singletons. Sequenced: blood. The receptor source for this set is a young man in good health.

This clonotype was recorded only once. The V and J genes are TRBV2 and TRBJ2-4; a weak D match, TRBD1 (6 bases). The J call may not be correct, given that the DNA end is closer to TRBJ2-5. The CDR3 spans 12 residues. The germline gives CDR1 SNHLY, CDR2 FYNNEI. The CDR3 here is CASRAGEETQYF. CDR3 nucleotide sequence: TGTGCCAGCAGGGCAGGGGAGGAGACCCAGTACTTC.

The V call is TRBV6-6, the J call TRBJ2-5, with D uncertain. This CDR3 region has 13 residues. The germline V and J ends were trimmed by 2 bases and 11 bases, with 15 bases remaining between them. The V gene's germline CDR1 is MNHNY and CDR2 SVGAGI (reference sequence). CDR3 nucleotide sequence: TGTGCCAGCAGTTACGGGCCGGGCGGAGAGCAGTACTTC. The encoded protein is CASSYGPGGEQYF.